This T cell receptor (beta chain) was sequenced for a study of blood T cell repertoires in COVID-19. Across the study: Both acute and convalescent COVID-19 samples were obtained from the United States, Italy and Spain.

Original handling: Nucleated cell counts were estimated from reference gene primer amplification. Sequenced by immunoSEQ multiplex PCR; TCRdb stores in-frame clones only, minus some. The DNA was the basis for D and trimming; V, J and clone size are from that table. This table has 350,000 to 400,000 clones, roughly 89% appearing once. Trimming took 4 bases from V and 7 from J; bases not matched to a gene: 12. Germline V gene lookup returns CDR1 SGDLS and CDR2 YYNGEE. This CDR3 is built from 16 residues. Sequenced: peripheral blood. This chain links TRBV9 with TRBJ2-1, with 9 bases that match TRBD1. This clonotype was sampled from a man between 18 and 29 years old with active or convalescent COVID-19. CDR3 in amino acids: CASSSGTGTGLNEQFF. The CDR3 DNA reads as TGTGCCAGCAGCTCGGGCACCGGGACAGGGCTAAATGAGCAGTTCTTC.